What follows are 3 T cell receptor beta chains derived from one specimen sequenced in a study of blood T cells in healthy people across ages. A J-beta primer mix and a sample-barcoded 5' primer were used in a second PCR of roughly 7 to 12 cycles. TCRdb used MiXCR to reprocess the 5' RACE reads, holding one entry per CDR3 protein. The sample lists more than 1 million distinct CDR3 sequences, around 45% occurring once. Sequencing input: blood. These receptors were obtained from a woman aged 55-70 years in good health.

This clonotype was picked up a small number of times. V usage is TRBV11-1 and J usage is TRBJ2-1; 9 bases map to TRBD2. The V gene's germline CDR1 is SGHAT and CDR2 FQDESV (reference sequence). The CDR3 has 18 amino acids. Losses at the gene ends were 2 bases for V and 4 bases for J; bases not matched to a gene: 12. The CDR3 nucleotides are TGTGCCAGCAGCTTAAGTGGTGCCGGACTAGCGCTGTACAATGAGCAGTTCTTC. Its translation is CASSLSGAGLALYNEQFF.

The CDR3 coding sequence is TGCAGTGCTACCAGACAGGGCTACGAGCAGTACTTC. Amino acid sequence: CSATRQGYEQYF. The chain links TRBV20-1 to TRBJ2-7, with TRBD1 matching 7 bases. J lost 3 bases, V lost 4 bases, and 3 bases had no gene match. This CDR3 contains 12 residues. The germline CDR1 and CDR2 sequences are DFQATT and SNEGSKA (reference sequence).

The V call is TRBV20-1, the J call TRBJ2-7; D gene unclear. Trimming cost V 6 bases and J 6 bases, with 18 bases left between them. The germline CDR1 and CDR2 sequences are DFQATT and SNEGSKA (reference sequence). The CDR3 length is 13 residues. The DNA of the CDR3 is TGCAGTGCAATAAGCCCGCTGACTCCCGAGCAGTACTTC. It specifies CSAISPLTPEQYF.